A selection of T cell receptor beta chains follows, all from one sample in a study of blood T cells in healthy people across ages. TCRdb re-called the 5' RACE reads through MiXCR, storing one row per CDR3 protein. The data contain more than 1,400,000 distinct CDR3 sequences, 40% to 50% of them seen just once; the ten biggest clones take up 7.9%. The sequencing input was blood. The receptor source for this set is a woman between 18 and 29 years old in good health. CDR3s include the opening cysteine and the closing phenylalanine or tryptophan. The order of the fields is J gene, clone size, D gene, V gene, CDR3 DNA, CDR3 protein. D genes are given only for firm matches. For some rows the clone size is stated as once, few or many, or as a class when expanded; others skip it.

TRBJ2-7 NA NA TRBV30 TGTGCCTGGAGTAAGGATTGGGTAAACTACGAGCAGTACTTC CAWSKDWVNYEQYF
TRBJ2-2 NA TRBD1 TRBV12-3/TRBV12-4 TGTGCCAGCAGTTTTTTCTATAAAGGTGGACAGGGACTCACCGGGGAGCTGTTTTTT CASSFFYKGGQGLTGELFF
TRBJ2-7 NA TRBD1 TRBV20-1 TGCAGTGCTAGAGGGGGGGGGACAGGGACCTACGAGCAGTACTTC CSARGGGTGTYEQYF
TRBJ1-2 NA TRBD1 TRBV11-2 TGTGCCAGCAAGAGGGAGGGGGCCCCCGGCTACACCTTC CASKREGAPGYTF
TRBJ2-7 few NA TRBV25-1 TGTGCCAGCACACCGGGATCATACTACGAGCAGTACTTC CASTPGSYYEQYF
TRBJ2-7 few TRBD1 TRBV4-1 TGCGCCAGCAGCCAAGTGGGACAGGGCGAGGATGAGCAGTACTTC CASSQVGQGEDEQYF
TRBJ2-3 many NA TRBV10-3 TGTGCCATCAGTGATAATGAAGATACGCAGTATTTT CAISDNEDTQYF
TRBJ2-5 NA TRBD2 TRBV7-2 TGTGCCAGCAGCTTATCATCGGGACTAGCGGGAGGGCCGGGAAGGACCCAGTACTTC CASSLSSGLAGGPGRTQYF
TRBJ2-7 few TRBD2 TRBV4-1 TGCGCCAGCAGCCAAGTAGCGGGAGAAAACTACGAGCAGTACTTC CASSQVAGENYEQYF
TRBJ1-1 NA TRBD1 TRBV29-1 TGCAGCCCCATCTTCGAGAACGGACAGGGGAACACTGAAGCTTTCTTT CSPIFENGQGNTEAFF
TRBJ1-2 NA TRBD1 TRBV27 TGTGCCAGCAGGACAGGGTTAGAAGGCTACACCTTC CASRTGLEGYTF
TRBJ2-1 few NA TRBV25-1 TGTGCCAGCAGTCAATGGGGGGGGGCCCCCAATGAGCAGTTCTTC CASSQWGGAPNEQFF
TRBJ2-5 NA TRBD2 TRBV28 TGTGCCAGCAGTTTTTTGGGACTAGCGGAAGAGACCCAGTACTTC CASSFLGLAEETQYF